This entry lists 32 T cell receptor beta chains sequenced from one sample in a study of T cell repertoires in cytomegalovirus infection. TCRdb processed the reads anew with MiXCR; each CDR3 protein has one entry. In the table there are 480,000 or so distinct CDR3 sequences, 10% to 12% of which are singletons. Sequencing was done on a sample of PBMCs. The receptors derive from a human donor in good health (CMV status not recorded). Some clones in this sample may be carry-over from other donors' samples.

The genes are TRBV2 and TRBJ2-3; the D gene is possibly TRBD2 (5 bases). Germline V CDR1 and CDR2: SNHLY, FYNNEI. Trimming removed 11 bases from V and 4 bases from J, with 19 bases in between. The CDR3 is 14 amino acids. CDR3 DNA sequence: TGTGCCCTCGGGGAGCTAGCTAAGGCAGATACGCAGTATTTT. This sequence encodes CALGELAKADTQYF.

The chain couples TRBV6-5 to TRBJ2-7; the match to TRBD2 covers 7 bases. This CDR3 spans 14 amino acids. Germline assignment: CDR1 MNHEY and CDR2 SVGAGI. J was trimmed by 5 bases and V by 3 bases; bases with no gene match: 7. For the CDR3, the DNA is TGTGCCAGCAGTTATGGGGGGGGGGTCGACGAGCAGTACTTC. Translating it yields CASSYGGGVDEQYF.

The V and J genes are TRBV9 and TRBJ2-1; 14 bases are shared with TRBD2. J was trimmed by 5 bases and V by 4 bases; bases with no gene match: 2. This CDR3 spans 15 amino acids. Germline-derived CDR1 and CDR2 are SGDLS and YYNGEE. Here the CDR3 reads CASSKGLAGDNEQFF. In DNA, the CDR3 is TGTGCCAGCAGCAAGGGACTAGCGGGAGACAATGAGCAGTTCTTC.

V gene TRBV6-5 combines with J gene TRBJ2-1; TRBD1 is a possible D gene (6 bases). The CDR3 has 16 residues. V dropped 3 bases and J dropped 2 bases, with 14 bases sitting between them. CDR1 is MNHEY, CDR2 SVGAGI, per germline. Written as DNA, the CDR3 is TGTGCCAGCAGTTATTCGTCAGGGGCGGCCTACAATGAGCAGTTCTTC. This encodes CASSYSSGAAYNEQFF.

This clonotype was found many times. The V gene is TRBV7-9, the J gene TRBJ1-1; D gene unclear. Germline V lookup: CDR1 SEHNR, CDR2 FQNEAQ (reference sequence). V gave up 1 base and J gave up 8 bases, with 14 bases separating them. This CDR3 comprises 14 residues. CDR3 loop: CASSLGTRNGEAFF. Written as DNA, the CDR3 is TGTGCCAGCAGCTTAGGGACGAGGAACGGCGAAGCTTTCTTT.

This clonotype has a count of ten or more. This CDR3 is CASSVGRDRGNSTDTQYF. CDR3 sequence (DNA): TGTGCCAGCAGTGTTGGCCGGGACAGGGGAAATTCAACAGATACGCAGTATTTT. The chain employs TRBV27 and TRBJ2-3; the match to TRBD1 covers 10 bases. Germline V gene lookup returns CDR1 MNHEY and CDR2 SMNVEV (reference sequence). The CDR3 consists of 18 residues. With 5 bases clipped from V and 3 bases from J, the junction kept 14 bases outside the gene matches.

This clonotype was picked up many times. CDR3 in amino acids: CASSLDSNGEQFF. The DNA of the CDR3 is TGTGCCAGCAGCTTAGACTCTAACGGTGAGCAGTTCTTC. V is TRBV7-8 and J is TRBJ2-1; D not certain. There are 13 residues in the CDR3. CDR1 SGHVS and CDR2 FQNEAQ come from the germline V gene. The V end lost 1 base, the J end lost 9 bases, and 10 bases lay between the germline ends. Full variable domain (remainder filled in from reference TRBV7-8 and TRBJ2-1): GAGVSQSPRYKVAKRGQDVALRCDPISGHVSLFWYQQALGQGPEFLTYFQNEAQLDKSGLPSDRFFAERPEGSVSTLKIQRTQQEDSAVYLCASSLDSNGEQFFGPGTRLTVL.

This clonotype was detected many times. The V and J genes are TRBV11-2 and TRBJ1-1; possibly TRBD1 for D (5 bases). The CDR3 spans 15 residues. Germline lookup yields CDR1 SGHAT and CDR2 FQNNGV. Trimming took 0 bases from V and 0 from J, leaving 8 bases between them. DNA of the CDR3: TGTGCCAGCAGCTTAGATCCCAGGGTGAACACTGAAGCTTTCTTT. It codes for CASSLDPRVNTEAFF.

This clonotype was recorded many times. V is TRBV6-1 and J is TRBJ2-2; D not resolved. Germline V CDR1 and CDR2: MNHNS, SASEGT. Between the trimmed V and J ends, which lost 1 base and 1 base, there was a span of 4 bases. The CDR3 is made up of 14 amino acids. This CDR3 is CASSEGVNTGELFF. The CDR3 nucleotides read TGTGCCAGCAGTGAAGGGGTGAACACCGGGGAGCTGTTTTTT.

V usage is TRBV29-1 and J usage is TRBJ2-7; a possible D gene is TRBD1 (5 bases). V was shortened by 6 bases and J by 2 bases, with 14 bases between the two germline ends. CDR1 and CDR2 from the germline V gene are SQVTM and ANQGSEA. This CDR3 region has 13 residues. The CDR3, as DNA: TGCAGCGTCTCCGACAGCCCCCCCTACGAGCAGTACTTC. It is translated as CSVSDSPPYEQYF.

This clonotype was seen at least ten times. The V gene is TRBV28, the J gene TRBJ2-5; 11 nucleotides line up with TRBD1. CDR1 and CDR2 from the germline V gene are MDHEN and SYDVKM. The CDR3 is 16 residues long. V shed 5 bases and J 2 bases; nucleotides not matched to a gene: 7. The CDR3 DNA follows: TGTGCCAGCAGTCCCCTCCGGGACAGGGGGCAAGAGACCCAGTACTTC. Translation: CASSPLRDRGQETQYF.

This clonotype was recorded many times. This chain connects TRBV10-3 to TRBJ1-2; D might be TRBD1 (5 bases). The CDR3 sequence is 13 residues long. Germline assignment: CDR1 ENHRY and CDR2 SYGVKD. V was cut by 9 bases and J by 4 bases, with 15 bases left in between. The chain's CDR3 is CAITDGTSYGYTF. CDR3 DNA: TGTGCCATTACGGACGGGACTTCCTATGGCTACACCTTC.

This clonotype showed up many times. The genes are TRBV5-5 and TRBJ2-2; TRBD1 matches at 9 bases. CDR3 length: 15 amino acids. V shed 4 bases and J 5 bases; nucleotides not matched to a gene: 6. Germline V gene data show CDR1 as SGHKS and CDR2 as YYEKEE (reference sequence). DNA for the CDR3: TGTGCCAGCAGCCAACAGGGGGCGGCTACCGGGGAGCTGTTTTTT. Amino acid sequence: CASSQQGAATGELFF.

This sequence joins TRBV20-1 and TRBJ1-5, with D possibly TRBD1 on 6 matching bases. Looked up from germline, CDR1 is DFQATT and CDR2 is SNEGSKA (reference sequence). Trimming removed 2 bases at V and 4 bases at J, with 15 bases between. The CDR3 consists of 15 residues. The CDR3 protein is CSARSNGRGNQPQHF. The CDR3 coding sequence is TGCAGTGCTAGAAGTAATGGCAGGGGAAATCAGCCCCAGCATTTT.

The table lists this clonotype with many counts. The CDR3 sequence: CATSDFSGRDVFF. The CDR3, as DNA: TGTGCCACCAGTGATTTTAGTGGTCGGGACGTGTTCTTT. The V gene is TRBV24-1, the J gene TRBJ1-1, with D maybe TRBD1 (5 bases). CDR1 is KGHDR, CDR2 SFDVKD, per germline. This CDR3 comprises 13 residues. Trimming stripped 1 base from V and 14 bases from J, with 16 bases between.

This clonotype was recorded at least ten times. The chain is built from TRBV7-6 and TRBJ2-7, with TRBD2 identical over 10 bases. The CDR3 extends over 16 amino acids. V shed 3 bases, J shed 4 bases, and the junction held 9 bases outside the gene matches. Germline V gives CDR1 SGHVS, CDR2 FNYEAQ. The CDR3 nucleotides read TGTGCCAGCAGCTTTCTAGCGGGAGAATATGGATACGAGCAGTACTTC. It translates to CASSFLAGEYGYEQYF.

This clonotype was seen ten or more times. The J gene is TRBJ1-2, the V gene TRBV12-3 or TRBV12-4; D ambiguous. V gave up 7 bases and J gave up 11 bases, with 14 bases separating them. CDR3 length: 11 residues. CDR3 sequence reads: CASTNNTGYTF. Written as DNA, the CDR3 is TGTGCCAGCACCAACAACACCGGGTACACCTTC.

A few counts support this clonotype. The gene calls are TRBV6-5 and TRBJ2-1, with a weak D call TRBD2 (6 bases). The V end was cut by 5 bases, the J end by 7 bases, with 18 bases between. Per the germline V gene, CDR1 is MNHEY and CDR2 is SVGAGI. CDR3 length: 15 residues. CDR3 region: CASSPREPPTNEQFF. CDR3 nucleotide sequence: TGTGCCAGCAGTCCCCGGGAGCCTCCGACGAATGAGCAGTTCTTC.

Many counts were recorded for this clonotype. The V and J genes are TRBV7-2 and TRBJ2-7, with D uncertain. CDR1 is SGHTA and CDR2 is FQGNSA in the germline V gene. V was pared by 3 bases and J by 7 bases, with 10 bases between. This CDR3 has 12 amino acids. CDR3 in DNA: TGTGCCAGCAGCTTGCGGCAAGGGGAGCAGTACTTC. Translation gives CASSLRQGEQYF.

This clonotype was detected many times. V is TRBV14 and J is TRBJ2-7; 7 bases are a match to TRBD1. The CDR3 runs 12 residues. The junction had 3 bases not matched to a gene; V was cut back by 5 bases and J by 5 bases. Germline CDR1 and CDR2: SGHDN and FVKESK. CDR3 amino acids: CASSNRGHEQYF. The CDR3 nucleotides read TGTGCCAGCAGCAACAGGGGCCACGAGCAGTACTTC.

This clonotype has ten or more counts. J is TRBJ2-1 and V is TRBV7-3; D is unresolved. The CDR3 extends over 16 amino acids. Between the trimmed V and J ends, which lost 3 bases and 1 base, there was a span of 13 bases. Germline lookup yields CDR1 SGHTA and CDR2 FQGTGA. CDR3 sequence: CASSFGSTASYNEQFF. The CDR3 DNA is TGTGCCAGCAGCTTCGGGTCAACAGCATCCTACAATGAGCAGTTCTTC.

Only a few counts were recorded for this clonotype. The V gene is TRBV2, the J gene TRBJ2-4; unclear D gene. Per germline, CDR1 SNHLY and CDR2 FYNNEI. The CDR3 is made up of 15 amino acids. V lost 4 bases, J lost 1 base, and 11 bases lay in between. In DNA, the CDR3 is TGTGCCAGCAGTGCGTCTGCAAGGGCCAAAAACATTCAGTACTTC. It translates to CASSASARAKNIQYF. The entire variable domain, with the rest obtained from reference TRBV2 and TRBJ2-4, is as follows: EPEVTQTPSHQVTQMGQEVILRCVPISNHLYFYWYRQILGQKVEFLVSFYNNEISEKSEIFDDQFSVERPDGSNFTLKIRSTKLEDSAMYFCASSASARAKNIQYFGAGTRLSVL.

This clonotype was seen repeatedly, ten times or more. The CDR3 DNA reads TGTGCCATCTGGCGAGGGGGGCCTTATGGCTACACCTTC. This encodes CAIWRGGPYGYTF. The rearrangement uses TRBV28 and TRBJ1-2; maybe TRBD1 (6 bases). Germline V gene data show CDR1 as MDHEN and CDR2 as SYDVKM. V lost 10 bases and J 5 bases, leaving 17 bases between the germline ends. This CDR3 comprises 13 residues.

The gene calls are TRBV28 and TRBJ1-6; the D is unclear. The CDR3 sequence is 12 residues long. V dropped 2 bases and J dropped 8 bases, with 4 bases sitting between them. CDR1 MDHEN and CDR2 SYDVKM come from the germline V gene. CDR3 residues: CASSLVHSPLHF. The DNA of the CDR3 is TGTGCCAGCAGTTTAGTTCATTCACCCCTCCACTTT.

The J gene is TRBJ2-5, the V gene TRBV10-3; possibly TRBD1 for D (6 bases). Trimming removed 10 bases from V and 4 bases from J, with 19 bases in between. CDR1 and CDR2 (germline): ENHRY, SYGVKD. The CDR3 length is 14 residues. DNA of the CDR3: TGTGCCACCTCAGGGGATCAGGTAGGAGAGACCCAGTACTTC. Amino acid sequence: CATSGDQVGETQYF.

The CDR3 here is CAIHQAGQGNTEAFF. As DNA, the CDR3 is TGTGCCATCCACCAAGCGGGACAGGGGAACACTGAAGCTTTCTTT. The chain employs TRBV10-3 and TRBJ1-1, with 9 bases fitting TRBD1. The CDR3 spans 15 residues. The J segment lost 1 base and the V segment lost 8 bases, leaving 8 bases of the junction unmatched. Germline lookup yields CDR1 ENHRY and CDR2 SYGVKD.

This clonotype has only a few counts. The chain combines TRBV20-1 with TRBJ2-7; 9 bases align to TRBD1. CDR3 size: 12 residues. Trimming cost V 4 bases and J 6 bases; bases outside gene matches: 4. Per the germline V gene, CDR1 is DFQATT and CDR2 is SNEGSKA (reference sequence). CDR3 region: CSAMGQGGEQYF. The CDR3 nucleotides read TGCAGTGCTATGGGACAGGGAGGCGAGCAGTACTTC.

This clonotype has just a few counts. V gene TRBV5-1 combines with J gene TRBJ1-1; D is possibly TRBD1 (5 bases). This CDR3 is 12 amino acids long. V was clipped by 0 bases and J by 8 bases, with 8 bases between them. CDR1 and CDR2 (germline): SGHRS, YFSETQ. The CDR3 DNA reads TGCGCCAGCAGCTTGGGCGACAGCGAAGCTTTCTTT. Its translation is CASSLGDSEAFF.

This clonotype was recorded many times. J is TRBJ2-7 and V is TRBV29-1; 10 bases map to TRBD1. V shed 7 bases, J shed 6 bases, and the junction held 6 bases outside the gene matches. The CDR3 loop spans 12 amino acids. Germline values: CDR1 SQVTM, CDR2 ANQGSEA. In nucleotides, the CDR3 is TGCAGCGGGGGACAGGGGATCGGCGAGCAGTACTTC. It specifies CSGGQGIGEQYF.

This clonotype was recorded at least ten times. The chain joins TRBV5-1 to TRBJ2-5; D call uncertain. The V and J ends lost 0 bases and 5 bases respectively, with 8 bases between them. Germline V gives CDR1 SGHRS, CDR2 YFSETQ. This CDR3 has 13 amino acids. The CDR3 DNA sequence: TGCGCCAGCAGCTTGGATGCGTGGGAGACCCAGTACTTC. Translating gives CASSLDAWETQYF.

The V call is TRBV5-4, the J call TRBJ2-1; 12 bases map to TRBD2. The CDR3 sequence is 15 residues long. From germline, CDR1 is SGHNT and CDR2 YYREEE (reference sequence). J gave up 5 bases and V 4 bases, and 4 bases lay outside the gene matches. As DNA, the CDR3 is TGTGCCAGCAGCCTAGCGGGAGGGTCCGACAATGAGCAGTTCTTC. Protein: CASSLAGGSDNEQFF.

V usage is TRBV7-9 and J usage is TRBJ1-1; 9 bases are shared with TRBD1. The CDR3 covers 13 residues. Unmatched junction bases numbered 1, after V lost 1 base and J lost 7 bases. Germline V gives CDR1 SEHNR, CDR2 FQNEAQ (reference sequence). The CDR3 DNA sequence: TGTGCCAGCAGCTTAGAGACAGGGGGTGAAGCTTTCTTT. Amino acid sequence: CASSLETGGEAFF.